This T cell receptor beta chain was sequenced during a study of blood T cells in healthy people across ages. Per germline, CDR1 MGHRA and CDR2 YSYEKL. The V end lost 6 bases, the J end lost 2 bases, and 14 bases lay between the germline ends. The CDR3 is 14 residues long. Primed by a sample-barcoded 5' primer and a J-beta primer mix, a second PCR proceeded for roughly 6 to 12 cycles. TCRdb passed the 5' RACE reads through MiXCR, listing each CDR3 protein once. This sample has almost 1 million distinct CDR3 sequences; roughly 51% occur once, and the top ten carry over 20%. The sequencing input was blood. The source of this sequence is a woman in her fifties or sixties in good health. V gene TRBV4-1 combines with J gene TRBJ2-7; tentatively, D is TRBD1 (5 bases). As DNA, the CDR3 is TGCGCCAGCAGGGCTACGACAGTTACCTACGAGCAGTACTTC. This sequence encodes CASRATTVTYEQYF.